This TCR beta chain is drawn from a study of blood T cell repertoires in COVID-19. For the study at large: Collection of acute and convalescent COVID-19 samples took place in the United States, Italy and Spain. Sources were T cells, B-cell-depleted T cells, or PBMCs; the material itself was cDNA or gDNA.

Per the authors' pipeline: Cell counts per sample came from amplifying reference gene primers. Sequencing was performed with immunoSEQ multiplex PCR; in TCRdb, only in-frame clones are kept and a portion is missing. That table gives V, J and clone size, and the DNA gave D and trimming. The sample shows approximately 230,000 clones, approximately 88% of them seen only once. Seattle's enrolled individuals joined amid active infection and were then monitored longitudinally. This clone has a count of ten or more. Unmatched junction bases numbered 1, after V lost 3 bases and J lost 8 bases. CDR3 length: 14 amino acids. Germline CDR1 reads LNHDA; CDR2 reads SQIVND (reference sequence).

This sequence originates from a woman aged 25 to 45 with COVID-19, enrolled during active disease. The sample consisted of peripheral blood. This chain links TRBV19 with TRBJ1-6, with 10 bases fitting TRBD1. CDR3 residues: CASSIGQGDSPLHF. The CDR3 DNA is TGTGCCAGTAGTATCGGACAGGGGGATTCACCCCTCCACTTT.